Below, one TCR beta chain is given with its context. Antigen specificity is unknown. Measured with immunoSEQ multiplex PCR; TCRdb has only the in-frame clones, and not every one. Among 1,500,000 or so clones listed, about 96% were seen once. Each of the donors was a healthy adult who was HIV-negative and had not had a recent acute infection or vaccination. This specimen comes from a study of shared clonotypes between healthy human individuals. The CDR3 contains 16 residues. Germline CDR1 SGHRS, CDR2 YFSETQ. The germline V and J ends were trimmed by 7 bases and 5 bases, with 25 bases remaining between them. Study-level results: Sampling covered nothing but blood. Tissue TCR repertoires likely differ from those found in blood. The study generally estimated greater richness for naive than memory subsets.

V usage is TRBV5-1 and J usage is TRBJ2-7; weak D call: TRBD1 (6 bases). Sequenced material: naive CD4+ T cells sorted from blood. Subset denoted: CD45RA+ positively selected. This TCR came from a man aged 25 to 40 in good health. The CDR3 is CASGKDSGPSGDEQYF. The CDR3 DNA reads TGCGCCAGCGGGAAGGACAGCGGCCCCTCCGGGGACGAGCAGTACTTC.